A single sample gave rise to the 7 T cell receptor beta chains below, sequenced in a study of CD8 T cells in Susac syndrome. The RNA, about 0.45 to 1 ug, was put through reverse transcription using random hexamers. TCRdb passed the immunoSEQ multiplex PCR reads through MiXCR, listing each CDR3 protein once. The sample has 250,000 to 350,000 distinct CDR3 sequences, around 92% seen once. Sequencing used CD4+ T cells from PBMCs. All receptors come from a human donor with multiple sclerosis.

The genes are TRBV9 and TRBJ2-7; 7 bases align to TRBD1. The V gene's germline CDR1 is SGDLS and CDR2 YYNGEE. Germline trimming cut 3 bases from V and 0 bases from J; bases unmatched to any gene: 9. CDR3 length: 16 residues. In DNA, the CDR3 is TGTGCCAGCAGCGGCGGCGACAGGGTAAGCTCCTACGAGCAGTACTTC. As protein: CASSGGDRVSSYEQYF.

The chain carries TRBV29-1 and TRBJ2-5, with D possibly being TRBD1 (5 bases). The CDR3 length is 12 residues. Deletions cut 1 base from V and 9 bases from J, with 12 bases between. Per germline, CDR1 SQVTM and CDR2 ANQGSEA. CDR3 residues: CSVEVGRRAQYF. CDR3 bases: TGCAGCGTTGAAGTGGGGCGCAGGGCCCAGTACTTC.

The V gene is TRBV19, the J gene TRBJ1-1; no firm D call. CDR1 is LNHDA, CDR2 SQIVND, per germline (reference sequence). There are 12 residues in the CDR3. V was shortened by 4 bases and J by 8 bases, with 11 bases between the two germline ends. The CDR3 DNA sequence: TGTGCCAGTAGTACCTCCCCGGTGGAAGCTTTCTTT. Translated, it gives CASSTSPVEAFF.

V is TRBV6-5 and J is TRBJ2-4; a possible D gene is TRBD1 (5 bases). CDR1 is MNHEY and CDR2 is SVGAGI in the germline V gene. V was shortened by 2 bases and J by 5 bases, with 13 bases between the two germline ends. The length of the CDR3 is 15 residues. In DNA form, the CDR3 reads TGTGCCAGCAGTTACGGGTCAGGGCCGCAAAACATTCAGTACTTC. Translating gives CASSYGSGPQNIQYF.

This chain connects TRBV20-1 to TRBJ2-7, with D perhaps matching TRBD1 (5 bases). The CDR3 loop spans 14 amino acids. Germline values: CDR1 DFQATT, CDR2 SNEGSKA (reference sequence). V lost 5 bases and J 6 bases, leaving 20 bases between the germline ends. CDR3 sequence (DNA): TGCAGTGCTGCCCATGCAGGGCCCCAGGGCGAGCAGTACTTC. Translating it yields CSAAHAGPQGEQYF.

The chain combines TRBV9 with TRBJ2-7; 11 bases are a match to TRBD2. Trimming cost V 2 bases and J 4 bases; bases outside gene matches: 5. Germline lookup yields CDR1 SGDLS and CDR2 YYNGEE. The CDR3 spans 15 residues. This CDR3 reads CASSVSGTSGYEQYF. CDR3 DNA: TGTGCCAGCAGCGTCTCCGGGACTAGCGGATACGAGCAGTACTTC.

CDR3 DNA: TGCGCCAGCAGCCAAGAGGGGAGGGGGCGCGGAAGGGGGGGCACTGAAGCTTTCTTT. It yields the protein CASSQEGRGRGRGGTEAFF. V and J are TRBV4-1 and TRBJ1-1; 7 nucleotides match TRBD1. The length of the CDR3 is 19 residues. V dropped 0 bases and J dropped 4; count of bases not matched to a gene: 17. Germline CDR1 reads MGHRA; CDR2 reads YSYEKL.